The sequence of this T cell receptor beta chain was determined in a study of T cell repertoires in cytomegalovirus infection. Study background: Recently identified HLA-C-restricted CMV epitopes were used, and well-studied HLA-B-restricted CMV epitopes were used as well. Study-level points and caveats: HLA-C-restricted CMV-specific TCR beta clonotypes prevailed in the ex vivo response.

To note about this clonotype: Its antigen remains unknown.

TCRdb re-called the reads with MiXCR, one entry per CDR3 protein. The data contain around 800,000 distinct CDR3 sequences, 32% of them singletons. This CDR3 region has 14 residues. Germline V gene lookup returns CDR1 SEHNR and CDR2 FQNEAQ (reference sequence). V lost 5 bases and J lost 5, with 15 bases in between. This chain connects TRBV7-9 to TRBJ1-2; D gene uncertain. The receptor was isolated from a human donor in good health (CMV status not recorded). Some clones in this sample may be carry-over from other donors' samples. The source material was cultured CD8+ T cells from PBMCs, sampled from culture after CMV antigen stimulation. CDR3 in DNA: TGTGCCAGCAGCGCCCTAGACGGAAGTTATGGCTACACCTTC. As protein: CASSALDGSYGYTF. Full variable domain (remainder filled in from reference TRBV7-9 and TRBJ1-2): DTGVSQNPRHKITKRGQNVTFRCDPISEHNRLYWYRQTLGQGPEFLTYFQNEAQLEKSRLLSDRFSAERPKGSFSTLEIQRTEQGDSAMYLCASSALDGSYGYTFGSGTRLTVV.